This TCR beta chain emerged from a study of control samples from healthy donors and cancer patients. Some clones are missing from TCRdb's copy, which holds only in-frame ones; the method was immunoSEQ multiplex PCR. The sample holds over 40,000 clones, almost 90% seen once. This CDR3 contains 15 residues. Germline V gives CDR1 SGHNT, CDR2 YYREEE (reference sequence). V was clipped by 0 bases and J by 2 bases, with 12 bases between them. This chain uses TRBV5-4 with TRBJ2-7, with D tentatively TRBD1 (5 bases). The sequenced sample consisted of PBMCs. This receptor was identified in a man aged 45-60 years with head and neck cancer. Here the CDR3 reads CASSLGSQGPYEQYF. The DNA of the CDR3 is TGTGCCAGCAGCTTGGGTAGTCAGGGCCCCTACGAGCAGTACTTC.